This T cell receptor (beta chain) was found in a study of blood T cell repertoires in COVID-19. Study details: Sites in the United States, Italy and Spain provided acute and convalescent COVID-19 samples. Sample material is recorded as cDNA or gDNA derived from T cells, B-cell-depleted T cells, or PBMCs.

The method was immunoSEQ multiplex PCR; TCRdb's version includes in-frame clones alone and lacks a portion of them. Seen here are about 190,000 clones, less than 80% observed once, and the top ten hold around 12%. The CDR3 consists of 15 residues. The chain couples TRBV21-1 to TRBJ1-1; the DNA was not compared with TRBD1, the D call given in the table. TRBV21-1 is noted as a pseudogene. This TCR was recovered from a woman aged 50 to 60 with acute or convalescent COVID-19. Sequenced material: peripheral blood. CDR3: CASSALQGGNTEAFF. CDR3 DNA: TGTGCCAGCAGCGCCCTCCAGGGGGGGAACACTGAAGCTTTCTTT.